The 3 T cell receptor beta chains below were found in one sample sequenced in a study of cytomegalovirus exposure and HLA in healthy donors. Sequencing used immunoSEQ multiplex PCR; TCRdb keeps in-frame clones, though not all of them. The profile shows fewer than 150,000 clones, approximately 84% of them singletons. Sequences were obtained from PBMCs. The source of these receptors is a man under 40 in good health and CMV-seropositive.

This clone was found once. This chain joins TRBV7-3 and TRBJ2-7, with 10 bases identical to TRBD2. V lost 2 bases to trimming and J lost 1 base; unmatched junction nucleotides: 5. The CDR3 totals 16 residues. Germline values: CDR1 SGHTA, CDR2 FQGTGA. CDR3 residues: CASSLYPSGGSYEQYF. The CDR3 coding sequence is TGTGCCAGCAGCTTATATCCTAGCGGGGGTTCCTACGAGCAGTACTTC.

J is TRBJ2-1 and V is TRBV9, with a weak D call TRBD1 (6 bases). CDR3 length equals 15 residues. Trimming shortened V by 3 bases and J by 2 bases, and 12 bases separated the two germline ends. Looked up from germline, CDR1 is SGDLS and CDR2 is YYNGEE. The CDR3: CASSGRGSPYNEQFF. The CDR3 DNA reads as TGTGCCAGCAGCGGAAGGGGGTCCCCCTACAATGAGCAGTTCTTC.

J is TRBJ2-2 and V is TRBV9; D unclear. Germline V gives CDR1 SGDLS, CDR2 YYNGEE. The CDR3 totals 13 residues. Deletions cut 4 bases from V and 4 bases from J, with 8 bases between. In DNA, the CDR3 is TGTGCCAGCAGCCCAGACATCACCGGGGAGCTGTTTTTT. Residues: CASSPDITGELFF.